Here is one TCR beta chain with its context. This entry comes from a study of shared clonotypes between healthy human individuals. Germline V CDR1 and CDR2: PRHDT, FYEKMQ (reference sequence). V was shortened by 4 bases and J by 0 bases, with 18 bases between the two germline ends. The CDR3 length is 17 residues. Profiled with immunoSEQ multiplex PCR; TCRdb holds only in-frame clones, not every one. The repertoire consists of about a million clones, with roughly 77% occurring once and the leading ten covering 0.89%. The material sequenced was memory CD4+ T cells from PBMCs. Indicated subset: CD45RA-negative fraction. This TCR was recovered from a man aged 18 to 30 in good health. Some clones in this sample may be carry-over from other donors' samples. The chain carries TRBV13 and TRBJ2-5, with a tentative D call TRBD1 (6 bases). The CDR3 region is CASSSLTGTSYQETQYF. The CDR3 nucleotides are TGTGCCAGCAGCTCCCTCACCGGGACATCGTACCAAGAGACCCAGTACTTC.